This is a list of T cell receptor beta chains from one sample in a study of T-cell reconstitution after alpha-beta-depleted transplantation in children. TCRdb ran MiXCR on the PCR reads and lists one entry per CDR3 protein. The repertoire has about 540,000 distinct CDR3 sequences, around 18% of them found once; the top ten carry 2.5% to 4%. Specimen: PBMCs from the stem cell graft donor, collected from the stem cell graft. The receptors were gathered from a human donor who donated a stem cell graft to a child with acute lymphoblastic leukemia. The CDR3 runs from the conserved cysteine through the conserved F or W. Fields, in order: clone size, V gene, D gene, J gene, CDR3 protein, CDR3 DNA. D genes are given only for firm matches. Size tells how often a clone was seen (once, few, many) or the class of an expanded clone, and some rows leave it out.

size: .
V: TRBV3-1
D: .
J: TRBJ2-1
CDR3: CASSQAHRVNEQFF
DNA: TGTGCCAGCAGCCAAGCCCACAGGGTCAATGAGCAGTTCTTC

size: .
V: TRBV25-1
D: TRBD2
J: TRBJ2-7
CDR3: CGDDGGRSVDEQYF
DNA: TGTGGGGACGACGGCGGGAGGTCTGTCGACGAGCAGTACTTC

size: few
V: TRBV28
D: .
J: TRBJ2-1
CDR3: CASGLYNEQFF
DNA: TGTGCCAGCGGACTTTACAATGAGCAGTTCTTC

size: .
V: TRBV3-1
D: .
J: TRBJ2-1
CDR3: CASSQVVTGNEQFF
DNA: TGTGCCAGCAGCCAAGTAGTAACGGGGAATGAGCAGTTCTTC

size: .
V: TRBV29-1
D: .
J: TRBJ2-7
CDR3: CSVLSDGYEQYF
DNA: TGCAGCGTTCTCTCGGACGGCTACGAGCAGTACTTC

size: few
V: TRBV28
D: TRBD1
J: TRBJ2-1
CDR3: CASSSTGATYNEQFF
DNA: TGTGCCAGCAGTTCGACAGGGGCGACCTACAATGAGCAGTTCTTC

size: many
V: TRBV5-1
D: .
J: TRBJ2-1
CDR3: CASSINYNEQFF
DNA: TGCGCCAGCAGTATAAACTACAATGAGCAGTTCTTC

size: few
V: TRBV12-3/TRBV12-4
D: TRBD1
J: TRBJ1-1
CDR3: CASSAGTGALNTEAFF
DNA: TGTGCCAGCAGTGCCGGGACAGGGGCCCTGAACACTGAAGCTTTCTTT

size: few
V: TRBV25-1
D: .
J: TRBJ2-7
CDR3: CASQRGYEQYF
DNA: TGTGCCAGCCAGCGAGGTTACGAGCAGTACTTC

size: .
V: TRBV3-1
D: .
J: TRBJ2-1
CDR3: CASSQVTRDSYNEQFF
DNA: TGTGCCAGCAGCCAAGTTACGCGGGACTCCTACAATGAGCAGTTCTTC

size: .
V: TRBV6-5
D: TRBD1
J: TRBJ1-1
CDR3: CASSYPDRVNTEAFF
DNA: TGTGCCAGCAGTTACCCTGACAGGGTGAACACTGAAGCTTTCTTT

size: few
V: TRBV11-2
D: .
J: TRBJ2-1
CDR3: CASTQGWGSSYNEQFF
DNA: TGTGCCAGCACCCAGGGGTGGGGAAGCTCCTACAATGAGCAGTTCTTC

size: few
V: TRBV29-1
D: TRBD1
J: TRBJ2-7
CDR3: CSVDGQGRYEQYF
DNA: TGCAGCGTTGACGGACAGGGACGTTACGAGCAGTACTTC

size: few
V: TRBV7-9
D: .
J: TRBJ1-1
CDR3: CASSFREGTEAFF
DNA: TGTGCCAGCAGCTTTAGGGAGGGCACTGAAGCTTTCTTT

size: .
V: TRBV4-1
D: .
J: TRBJ2-7
CDR3: CASSQVVTTEDEQYF
DNA: TGCGCCAGCAGCCAAGTAGTCACCACCGAGGACGAGCAGTACTTC

size: .
V: TRBV7-9
D: .
J: TRBJ2-5
CDR3: CASSLMKASGQETQYF
DNA: TGTGCCAGCAGCTTAATGAAGGCCTCCGGGCAAGAGACCCAGTACTTC

size: few
V: TRBV20-1
D: TRBD2
J: TRBJ2-7
CDR3: CSANVKREVVTYEQYF
DNA: TGCAGTGCTAACGTCAAGCGGGAGGTTGTTACCTACGAGCAGTACTTC

size: many
V: TRBV7-3
D: .
J: TRBJ1-1
CDR3: CASSLLGGMNTEAFF
DNA: TGTGCCAGCAGCCTCTTGGGCGGAATGAACACTGAAGCTTTCTTT

size: few
V: TRBV20-1
D: .
J: TRBJ2-4
CDR3: CSGGGGALAKNIQYF
DNA: TGCAGTGGCGGCGGGGGCGCCCTAGCCAAAAACATTCAGTACTTC

size: .
V: TRBV12-3/TRBV12-4
D: .
J: TRBJ2-7
CDR3: CASSLGGISYEQYF
DNA: TGTGCCAGCAGTTTGGGGGGCATATCCTACGAGCAGTACTTC

size: few
V: TRBV5-6
D: .
J: TRBJ1-1
CDR3: CASSFDPGYAEAFF
DNA: TGTGCCAGCAGCTTCGATCCAGGGTATGCTGAAGCTTTCTTT

size: once
V: TRBV5-1
D: TRBD2
J: TRBJ2-7
CDR3: CASSLSLAVDSYEQYF
DNA: TGCGCCAGCAGCTTGTCCCTAGCGGTCGACTCCTACGAGCAGTACTTC

size: many
V: TRBV5-1
D: .
J: TRBJ2-7
CDR3: CASSSQGYEQYF
DNA: TGCGCCAGCAGCTCCCAGGGTTACGAGCAGTACTTC

size: few
V: TRBV7-8
D: TRBD2
J: TRBJ2-1
CDR3: CASSPGLAILNEQFF
DNA: TGTGCCAGCAGCCCAGGACTAGCTATCCTCAATGAGCAGTTCTTC

size: .
V: TRBV6-1
D: .
J: TRBJ1-2
CDR3: CASSETPGPKDGYTF
DNA: TGTGCCAGCAGTGAGACACCCGGGCCCAAGGACGGCTACACCTTC

size: few
V: TRBV7-6
D: TRBD1
J: TRBJ1-4
CDR3: CASSMGQGATNEKLFF
DNA: TGTGCCAGCAGCATGGGACAGGGGGCAACTAATGAAAAACTGTTTTTT

size: many
V: TRBV5-1
D: TRBD2
J: TRBJ2-5
CDR3: CASSPELAGGPGEETQYF
DNA: TGCGCCAGCAGCCCAGAACTAGCGGGAGGGCCGGGGGAAGAGACCCAGTACTTC

size: .
V: TRBV7-6
D: TRBD2
J: TRBJ2-3
CDR3: CASSGIGRGGPPDTQYF
DNA: TGTGCCAGCAGCGGCATAGGGCGGGGGGGACCCCCAGATACGCAGTATTTT

size: .
V: TRBV6-8
D: TRBD2
J: TRBJ2-5
CDR3: CASNLRGGLAGSQETQYF
DNA: TGTGCCAGCAACCTCCGGGGAGGACTAGCGGGTTCCCAAGAGACCCAGTACTTC

size: .
V: TRBV7-6
D: .
J: TRBJ1-2
CDR3: CASSPLTGDYGYTF
DNA: TGTGCCAGCAGCCCCCTCACCGGAGACTATGGCTACACCTTC

size: .
V: TRBV5-1
D: .
J: TRBJ2-5
CDR3: CASSLVGSPGETQYF
DNA: TGCGCCAGCAGCTTGGTTGGGAGTCCGGGAGAGACCCAGTACTTC

size: few
V: TRBV19
D: .
J: TRBJ2-7
CDR3: CASRSRGTSYEQYF
DNA: TGTGCCAGTAGATCCAGGGGAACCTCCTACGAGCAGTACTTC

size: .
V: TRBV5-1
D: .
J: TRBJ2-2
CDR3: CASSAPSGTDTGELFF
DNA: TGCGCCAGCAGCGCCCCTTCCGGAACAGACACCGGGGAGCTGTTTTTT

size: few
V: TRBV27
D: .
J: TRBJ1-5
CDR3: CASSLMGSTNQPQHF
DNA: TGTGCCAGCAGTCTGATGGGCAGCACCAATCAGCCCCAGCATTTT

size: few
V: TRBV4-1
D: TRBD1
J: TRBJ1-5
CDR3: CASSQVTGTARGEGAQHF
DNA: TGCGCCAGCAGCCAAGTTACCGGGACAGCCCGAGGTGAGGGAGCCCAGCATTTT

size: .
V: TRBV6-5
D: TRBD2
J: TRBJ2-3
CDR3: CASSYSTSGNAQYF
DNA: TGTGCCAGCAGTTACTCGACTAGCGGGAATGCGCAGTATTTT

size: .
V: TRBV24-1
D: TRBD2
J: TRBJ2-3
CDR3: CATSDFQRGDTQYF
DNA: TGTGCCACCAGTGATTTCCAGCGGGGGGATACGCAGTATTTT

size: few
V: TRBV11-2
D: TRBD2
J: TRBJ2-1
CDR3: CASSSTSGSPNEQFF
DNA: TGTGCCAGCAGTTCGACTAGCGGGAGTCCCAATGAGCAGTTCTTC

size: .
V: TRBV4-1
D: TRBD2
J: TRBJ2-2
CDR3: CASRRSGSGSNTGELFF
DNA: TGCGCCAGCAGAAGGTCCGGTAGCGGGAGTAACACCGGGGAGCTGTTTTTT

size: .
V: TRBV7-8
D: TRBD2
J: TRBJ2-3
CDR3: CASRRLAGSMTDTQYF
DNA: TGTGCCAGCCGACGACTAGCGGGCAGCATGACAGATACGCAGTATTTT

size: .
V: TRBV29-1
D: .
J: TRBJ1-2
CDR3: CSVELRDLYGYTF
DNA: TGCAGCGTTGAACTCCGGGACCTCTATGGCTACACCTTC

size: many
V: TRBV6-1
D: .
J: TRBJ2-2
CDR3: CASRHTEPHTGELFF
DNA: TGTGCCAGCAGGCACACGGAGCCCCACACCGGGGAGCTGTTTTTT

size: .
V: TRBV20-1
D: .
J: TRBJ2-1
CDR3: CSALDRHLSYNEQFF
DNA: TGCAGTGCTCTCGATCGGCATCTGTCCTACAATGAGCAGTTCTTC